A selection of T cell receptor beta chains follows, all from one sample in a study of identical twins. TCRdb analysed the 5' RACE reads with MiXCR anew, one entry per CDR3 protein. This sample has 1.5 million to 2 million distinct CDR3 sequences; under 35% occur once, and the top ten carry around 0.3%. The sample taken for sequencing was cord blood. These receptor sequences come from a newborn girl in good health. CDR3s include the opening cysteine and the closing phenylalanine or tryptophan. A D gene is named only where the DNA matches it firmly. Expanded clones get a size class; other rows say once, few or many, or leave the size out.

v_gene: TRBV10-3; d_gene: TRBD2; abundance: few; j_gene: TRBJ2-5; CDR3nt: TGTGCCATCGGGACTAGCGGGGGGGCCGAGACCCAGTACTTC; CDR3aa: CAIGTSGGAETQYF
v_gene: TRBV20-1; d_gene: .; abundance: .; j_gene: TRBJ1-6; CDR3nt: TGCAGTGCTATCTGGGTCACTGGGAATTCACCCCTCCACTTT; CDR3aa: CSAIWVTGNSPLHF
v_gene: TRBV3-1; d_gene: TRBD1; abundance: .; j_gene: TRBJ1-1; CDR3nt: TGTGCCAGCAGCCCCCGGATAGGGGGCTTGAACACTGAAGCTTTCTTT; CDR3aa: CASSPRIGGLNTEAFF
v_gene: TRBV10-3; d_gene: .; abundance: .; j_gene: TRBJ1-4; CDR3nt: TGTGCCGGCAGCCTTCCACAGGGAACTAATGAAAAACTGTTTTTT; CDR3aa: CAGSLPQGTNEKLFF
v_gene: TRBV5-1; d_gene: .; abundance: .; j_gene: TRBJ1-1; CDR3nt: TGCGCCAGCAGCTCCTCAGACACTGAAGCTTTCTTT; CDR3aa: CASSSSDTEAFF
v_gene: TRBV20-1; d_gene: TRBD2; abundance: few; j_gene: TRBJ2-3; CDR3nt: TGCAGTGTGCTAGCGGGAGTTCTAGATACGCAGTATTTT; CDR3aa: CSVLAGVLDTQYF
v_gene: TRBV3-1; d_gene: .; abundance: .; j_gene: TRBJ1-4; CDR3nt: TGTGCCAGCAGCCAAGAATGGGGGCGGGTTAATGAAAAACTGTTTTTT; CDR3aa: CASSQEWGRVNEKLFF
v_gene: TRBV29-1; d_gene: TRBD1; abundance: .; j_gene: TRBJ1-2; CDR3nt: TGCAGCGTTGAAGATCCGTTGGGACAGTTACGTGGCTACACCTTC; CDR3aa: CSVEDPLGQLRGYTF
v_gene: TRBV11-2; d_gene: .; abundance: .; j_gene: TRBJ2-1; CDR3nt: TGTGCCAGCAGCTTGTGGGGGGCTACCTACAATGAGCAGTTCTTC; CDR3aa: CASSLWGATYNEQFF
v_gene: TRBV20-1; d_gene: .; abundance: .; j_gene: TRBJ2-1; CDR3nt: TGCAGTGCCATCCCAGCGGAGGGGAACAATGAGCAGTTCTTC; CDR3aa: CSAIPAEGNNEQFF
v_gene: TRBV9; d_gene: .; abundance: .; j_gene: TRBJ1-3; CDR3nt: TGTGCCAGCAGCGTAGGAGGGACGGCTGGAAACACCATATATTTT; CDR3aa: CASSVGGTAGNTIYF
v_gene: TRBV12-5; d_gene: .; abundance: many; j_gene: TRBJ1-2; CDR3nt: TGTGCTAGTGCCCCGTACAGAGGGTATGGCTACACCTTC; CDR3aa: CASAPYRGYGYTF
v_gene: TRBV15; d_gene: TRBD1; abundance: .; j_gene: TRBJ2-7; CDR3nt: TGTGCCACCGGGGACAGTAGCTCCTACGAGCAGTACTTC; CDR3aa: CATGDSSSYEQYF
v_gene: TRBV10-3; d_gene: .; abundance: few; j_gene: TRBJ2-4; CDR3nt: TGTGCCATCAGTGAAAGCCTAGGAGCGGGACAAGAGGCCCAGTACTTC; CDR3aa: CAISESLGAGQEAQYF
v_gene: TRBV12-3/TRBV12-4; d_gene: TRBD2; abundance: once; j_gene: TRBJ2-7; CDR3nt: TGTGCCAGCAGCCGGCGGGGACTAGCGGGATTCTACAATGAGCAGTACTTC; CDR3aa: CASSRRGLAGFYNEQYF
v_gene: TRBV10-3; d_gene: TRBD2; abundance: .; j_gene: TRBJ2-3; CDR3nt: TGTGCCATCAGTGAGGACTTTCGCGGGGGGGCAGATACGCAGTATTTT; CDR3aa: CAISEDFRGGADTQYF
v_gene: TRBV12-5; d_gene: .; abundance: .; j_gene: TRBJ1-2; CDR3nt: TGTGCTAGTGGTTCTCATTGGGGGCAGGGTCTTTATGGCTACACCTTC; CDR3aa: CASGSHWGQGLYGYTF
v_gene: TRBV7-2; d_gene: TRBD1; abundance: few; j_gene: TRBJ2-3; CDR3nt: TGTGCCAGCAGCTTGGGGAACAGGGGGGGCACAGATACGCAGTATTTT; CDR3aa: CASSLGNRGGTDTQYF
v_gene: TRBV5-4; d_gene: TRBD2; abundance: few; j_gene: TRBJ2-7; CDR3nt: TGTGCCAGCAGCTCCCTAGCGGGGGAAGAGCAGTACTTC; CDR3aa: CASSSLAGEEQYF
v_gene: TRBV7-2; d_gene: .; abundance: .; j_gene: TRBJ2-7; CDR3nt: TGTGCCGGCAGCTTGGGGCAGGGTGGGACCTACGAGCAGTACTTC; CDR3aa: CAGSLGQGGTYEQYF
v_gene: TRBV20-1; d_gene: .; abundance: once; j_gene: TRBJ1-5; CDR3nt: TGCAGTGCTAGAGGAAAGGGGCTTCAGCCCCAGCATTTT; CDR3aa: CSARGKGLQPQHF
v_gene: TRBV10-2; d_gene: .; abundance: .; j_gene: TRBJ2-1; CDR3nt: TGCGCCAGCAGTGAGTCGATGGGACCCCAGAGTGAGCAGTTCTTC; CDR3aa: CASSESMGPQSEQFF
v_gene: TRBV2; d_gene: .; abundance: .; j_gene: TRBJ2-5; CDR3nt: TGTGCCAGCACTTGGGGGCAAGAGACCCAGTACTTC; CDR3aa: CASTWGQETQYF
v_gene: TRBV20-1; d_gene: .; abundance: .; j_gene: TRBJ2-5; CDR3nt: TGCAGTGCGAGAAAGCGGGCTGGTCAAGAGACCCAGTACTTC; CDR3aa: CSARKRAGQETQYF
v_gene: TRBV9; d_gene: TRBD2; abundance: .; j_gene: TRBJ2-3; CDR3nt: TGTGCCAGCAGCGGACTAGCGGTAAATACGCAGTATTTT; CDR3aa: CASSGLAVNTQYF
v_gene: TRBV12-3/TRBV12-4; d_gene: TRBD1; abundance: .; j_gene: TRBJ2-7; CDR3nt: TGTGCCAGCAGCTCTACAGGGGGGCTATGGGATGAGCAGTACTTC; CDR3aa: CASSSTGGLWDEQYF
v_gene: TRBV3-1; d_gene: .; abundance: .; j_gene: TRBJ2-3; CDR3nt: TGTGCCAGCAGCCAAGATCTCAGGATGACAGATACGCAGTATTTT; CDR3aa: CASSQDLRMTDTQYF
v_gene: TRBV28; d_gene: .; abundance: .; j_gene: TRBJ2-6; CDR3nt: TGTGCCAGCAGTTTGACGGCCAGTCCCAGCTCTGGGGCCAACGTCCTGACTTTC; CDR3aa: CASSLTASPSSGANVLTF
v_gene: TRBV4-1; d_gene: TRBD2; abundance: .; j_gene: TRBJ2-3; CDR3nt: TGCGCCAGCAGCCAAGATACACTAGCGGGGGCCACAGATACGCAGTATTTT; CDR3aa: CASSQDTLAGATDTQYF
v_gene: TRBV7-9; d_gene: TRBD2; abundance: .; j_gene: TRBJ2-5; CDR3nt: TGTGCCAGCAGCTTAGTGCTGGTTCTAGCGGGGGCCAAAGAGACCCAGTACTTC; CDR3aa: CASSLVLVLAGAKETQYF
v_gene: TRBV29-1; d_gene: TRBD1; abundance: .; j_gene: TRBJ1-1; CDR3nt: TGCAGCGTTCGACAGGGGATTTGGGCTGAAGCTTTCTTT; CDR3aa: CSVRQGIWAEAFF
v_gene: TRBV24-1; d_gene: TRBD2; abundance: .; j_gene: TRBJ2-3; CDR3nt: TGTGCCACCAGTGATTTGGGACTAGCGGGAGGCACAGATACGCGGTATTTT; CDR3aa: CATSDLGLAGGTDTRYF
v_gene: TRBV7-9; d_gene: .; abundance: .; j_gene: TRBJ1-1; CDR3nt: TGTGCCAGCAGCTTCAGGGATGGGAACACTGAAGCTTTCTTT; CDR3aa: CASSFRDGNTEAFF
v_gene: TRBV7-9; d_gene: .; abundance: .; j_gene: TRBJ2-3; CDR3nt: TGTGCCAGCGGCCCCCGAACAGATACGCAGTATTTT; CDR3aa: CASGPRTDTQYF
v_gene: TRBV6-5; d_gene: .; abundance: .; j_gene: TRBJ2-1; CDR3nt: TGTGCCAGCAGTTATTCGGGAAGGAATGAGCGGTTCTTC; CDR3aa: CASSYSGRNERFF
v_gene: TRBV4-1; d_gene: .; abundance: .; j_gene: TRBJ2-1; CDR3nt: TGCGCCAGCAGGTCAGGGGGGTCCTCCAATGAGCAGTTCTTC; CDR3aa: CASRSGGSSNEQFF
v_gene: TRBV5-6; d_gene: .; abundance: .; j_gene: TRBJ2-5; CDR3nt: TGTGCCAGCAGCTTGGCCGTGGAGACCCAGTGCTTC; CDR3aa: CASSLAVETQCF
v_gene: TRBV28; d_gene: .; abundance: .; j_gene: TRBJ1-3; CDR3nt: TGTGCCAGCAGTTTTTCGGGGCGCGGAAACACCATATATTTT; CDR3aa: CASSFSGRGNTIYF
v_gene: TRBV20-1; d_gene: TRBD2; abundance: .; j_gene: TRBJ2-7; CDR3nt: TGCAGTGCTAACCTGGTAGCGGGAGCCTACGAGCAGTACTTC; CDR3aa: CSANLVAGAYEQYF
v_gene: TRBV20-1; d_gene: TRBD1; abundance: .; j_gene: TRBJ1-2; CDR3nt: TGCAGTGCTGGCGGACAGGGGGCCTCCAACTATGGCTACACCTTC; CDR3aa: CSAGGQGASNYGYTF
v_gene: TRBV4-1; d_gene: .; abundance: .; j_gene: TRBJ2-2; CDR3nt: TGCGCCAGCAGCCAAGCCCCAGGTTGGGACACCGGGGAGCTGTTTTTT; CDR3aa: CASSQAPGWDTGELFF
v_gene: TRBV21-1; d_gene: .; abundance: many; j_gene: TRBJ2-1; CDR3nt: TGTGCCAGTCCACCTAGCGGGGGCAATGAGCAGTTCTTC; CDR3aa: CASPPSGGNEQFF
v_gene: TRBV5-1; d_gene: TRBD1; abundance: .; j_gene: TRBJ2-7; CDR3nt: TGCGCCAGCATCTTGGGACAGGGAAGCTACGAGCAGTACTTC; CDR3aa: CASILGQGSYEQYF
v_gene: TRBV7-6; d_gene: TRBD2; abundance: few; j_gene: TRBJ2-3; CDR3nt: TGTGCCAGCACCTACCGTTCGGGGCTAGCGGGGCAAAGCACAGATACGCAGTATTTT; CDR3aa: CASTYRSGLAGQSTDTQYF
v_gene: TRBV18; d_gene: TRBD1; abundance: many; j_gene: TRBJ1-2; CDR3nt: TGTGCCAGCTCACCCGACAGGGCCGGGGGCTACACCTTC; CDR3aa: CASSPDRAGGYTF
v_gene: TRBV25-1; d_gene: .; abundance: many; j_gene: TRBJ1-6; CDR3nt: TGTGCCAGCAGTGAATACAGCTCCTATAATTCACCCCTCCACTTT; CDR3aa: CASSEYSSYNSPLHF
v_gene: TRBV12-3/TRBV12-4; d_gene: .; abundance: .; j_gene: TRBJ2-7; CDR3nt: TGTGCCAGCAGTTTAAAGTTTGAGCAGTACTTC; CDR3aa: CASSLKFEQYF
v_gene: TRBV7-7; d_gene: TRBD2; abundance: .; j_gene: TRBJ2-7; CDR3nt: TGTGCTAGCAGCTTAGCAGCGGGAGGGCCTAGGGAAGACTCCTACAATGAGCAGTACTTC; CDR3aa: CASSLAAGGPREDSYNEQYF
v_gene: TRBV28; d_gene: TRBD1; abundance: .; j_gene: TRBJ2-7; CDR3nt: TGTGCCAGCAGTTTTACAGGGGAAACCTACGAGCAGTACTTC; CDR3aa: CASSFTGETYEQYF